This T cell receptor (beta chain) was profiled in a study of shared T cell receptors in the human thymus. CDR3 length: 18 amino acids. Trimming shortened V by 1 base and J by 0 bases, and 20 bases separated the two germline ends. Germline CDR1 is SGHRS and CDR2 is YFSETQ. Profiled with immunoSEQ multiplex PCR; TCRdb holds only in-frame clones, not every one. The sample has 600,000 to 900,000 clones; approximately 85% are singletons. Another study also made use of these data, one on human thymus T cells. This second study says: Thymus tissue for the work was resected from patients undergoing corrective heart surgery. There were highly overlapping thymic repertoires among unrelated individuals, as related research reported.

This TCR was sampled from a girl in the first two years of life with a congenital heart defect. The material sequenced was thymocytes. The J gene is TRBJ2-7, the V gene TRBV5-1; TRBD1 might be the D (5 bases). As DNA, the CDR3 is TGCGCCAGCAGCTTGTTACAGGTCCACGTTCACGGCTCCTACGAGCAGTACTTC. Protein sequence: CASSLLQVHVHGSYEQYF.